The 2 T cell receptor beta chains in this list originate from one sample, sequenced in a study of T cells in Graves' hyperthyroidism and ophthalmopathy. Amplification targeted TCR beta CDR3 regions from RNA transcripts. The primer set for the first-round RT-PCR of the TCR CDR3 was HTBI. TCRdb re-called the multiplex PCR reads with MiXCR, one entry per CDR3 protein. The profile shows around 420,000 distinct CDR3 sequences, 15% to 19% of them singletons. Specimen: blood. All receptors come from a woman aged 18-29 years with Graves' hyperthyroidism.

This clonotype was recorded many times. The V call is TRBV4-1, the J call TRBJ2-3; no reliable D call. The V end lost 1 base, the J end lost 8 bases, and 10 bases lay between the germline ends. CDR1 and CDR2 from the germline V gene are MGHRA and YSYEKL. The length of the CDR3 is 13 residues. The CDR3 reads CASSQGAGVTQYF. For the CDR3, the DNA is TGCGCCAGCAGCCAAGGGGCTGGGGTTACGCAGTATTTT.

This clonotype was observed many times. The chain has TRBV12-3 or TRBV12-4 and TRBJ2-5; 7 nucleotides match TRBD2. This CDR3 is built from 15 residues. V was clipped by 4 bases and J by 2 bases; unmatched bases: 7. CDR3 DNA sequence: TGTGCCAGCAGTTACCCTCCGGGGGGACAAGAGACCCAGTACTTC. Its protein product is CASSYPPGGQETQYF.